The present TCR beta chain was sequenced within a study of blood T cell repertoires in COVID-19 (dated by TCRdb to 2020 to 2021). The study in broad terms: Samples covering the acute and convalescent phases of COVID-19 were provided by collaborators in the United States, Italy and Spain. The prospective study material was composed of cDNA or gDNA derived from T cells, B-cell-depleted T cells, or PBMCs. Deeply sampled blood TCRbeta repertoires from subjects exposed to, actively infected with, or recovered from COVID-19 were included in the dataset. A freely available public database, intended as a resource for researchers studying the immune response to SARS-CoV-2, is where the repertoires were released. Samples were obtained from the ongoing ImmuneRACE study (first 160 participants) and from approximately 1,200 subjects provided by 6 global collaborators. Nearly every sample came with metadata listing a de-identified subject ID, COVID-19 status, age in years and sex. Where available, HLA class I and class II types were taken from metadata supplied by the sample provider and were not determined by assay-based typing.

With regard to this clone: The specificity of this receptor is unknown. No base quality information exists; no much larger clone differs at one position.

Inclusive of the bounding cysteine and phenylalanine, the CDR3 is 14 residues long. CDR3 DNA is the only sequence kept; it has 42 bases, read in frame from the first base. The junction carries 13 bases between V and J, which are trimmed by 3 bases and 6 bases respectively. Taken from the germline V gene, the CDR1 and CDR2 loops are SGHDT and YYEEEE. Participants in the prospective study were enrolled through a virtual design, were aged roughly 18 to 100 years, and lived in fewer than 30 United States geographic areas. Cohort assignment in the prospective study relied on participant-reported clinical history from a screening survey and a study questionnaire. Each participant in the prospective study had whole blood, serum and a nasopharyngeal or oropharyngeal swab collected by mobile phlebotomists. Prospective study participants could optionally give additional blood draws and questionnaires over an approximately two-month period. Prospective study blood samples were shipped either frozen or at room temperature before DNA extraction.

Broader findings and caveats from the paper: The amount of clinical and demographic metadata varied by source and participant and was provided uncurated.

TCRbeta CDR3 regions were amplified from genomic DNA using the immunoSEQ Assay, a bias-controlled multiplex PCR. As for the authors' bioinformatics: The number of nucleated cells in each sample was estimated from the amplification of reference gene primers within the assay. To quantify the absolute abundance of each unique TCRbeta CDR3 rearrangement, sequence reads were collapsed and filtered. For each sample, productive Simpson clonality was calculated as the square root of Simpson's diversity index over productive rearrangements. TCRdb's version of the immuneACCESS table is confined to in-frame rearrangements and falls short of the full clone set. An unresolved V gene accounts for under half of the shortfall where checked; the remainder is of unknown origin. The V and J calls and clone size are taken from that table; D and trimming were inferred from the DNA. The sample table contains approximately 240,000 clones; only one count was recorded for around 87% of them. In total, the top ten clones hold about 6.3% of the sample.

The chain was built from TRBV5-6 and TRBJ1-5; TRBD1 is a possible D gene, resting on 6 matching bases. The sample comprised PBMCs or T cells enriched from blood (not recorded which). The clonotype originates from a woman in her 30s with acute COVID-19. The DNA sequence is as follows: TGTGCCAGCAGCTCTATAGACAGGCCTCAGCCCCAGCATTTT. Its translation is CASSSIDRPQPQHF.